This T cell receptor beta chain is from a study of Ad26.COV2.S vaccination and SARS-CoV-2 variants. The wider study: Ad26.COV2.S, an intramuscular injection, was given once or twice 56 days apart.

Profiling relied on immunoSEQ multiplex PCR, and the TCRdb table lists in-frame clones only, not all of them. This sample yields roughly 680,000 clones, of which more than 80% are seen a single time; approximately 1.5% belongs to the top ten. Germline loops: CDR1 SGHTA, CDR2 FQGTGA. The J segment lost 6 bases and the V segment lost 5 bases, leaving 9 bases of the junction unmatched. The CDR3 sequence is 16 residues long. The treatment was: some 19 received Ad26.COV2.S at low or high dose, single or two shots; roughly five received placebo; per-sample allocation not given. Each sample was drawn 63 days after the first injection (of vaccine or placebo). Study-wide points: Across vaccine and placebo recipients, the breadth of non-spike TCRs was similar.

Remarks on this clone: Its antigen is unknown.

The receptor comes from a person aged 18-60 years who received the Ad26.COV2.S COVID-19 vaccine or a placebo. The chain links TRBV7-3 to TRBJ2-2, with 10 bases fitting TRBD1. This specimen consisted of peripheral blood, obtained in a trial of Ad26.COV2.S vaccine versus placebo. The CDR3, as DNA: TGTGCCAGCAGCGCCCGGGACAGGGGCCTTGCCGGGGAGCTGTTTTTT. Its translation is CASSARDRGLAGELFF.